One and the same sample provided the 5 T cell receptor beta chains below, sequenced in a study of cytomegalovirus exposure and HLA in healthy donors. Both 60 Vbeta primers and 13 Jbeta primers went into the PCR. Sequencing used immunoSEQ multiplex PCR; TCRdb keeps in-frame clones, though not all of them. Here the sample table reports about 200,000 clones. Specimen: PBMCs. The receptors were gathered from a girl aged 2-15 years in good health and CMV-seropositive.

V gene TRBV5-6 combines with J gene TRBJ1-2; D is unclear. This CDR3 is built from 13 residues. Germline CDR1 reads SGHDT; CDR2 reads YYEEEE. V lost 5 bases and J 1 base, leaving 9 bases between the germline ends. DNA for the CDR3: TGTGCCAGCAGGGATACAGTTAACTATGGCTACACCTTC. Translated, it gives CASRDTVNYGYTF.

The gene calls are TRBV29-1 and TRBJ1-4; 7 nucleotides align to TRBD1. CDR3 length equals 13 residues. V lost 0 bases and J lost 8; bases outside the gene matches: 3. Per germline, CDR1 SQVTM and CDR2 ANQGSEA. CDR3 amino acids: CSVEDGTAEKLFF. CDR3 coding DNA: TGCAGCGTTGAAGACGGGACAGCCGAAAAACTGTTTTTT.

The chain carries TRBV11-2 and TRBJ1-5; TRBD1 is a possible D gene (6 bases). V lost 5 bases and J lost 3, with 11 bases in between. This CDR3 is 14 amino acids long. Germline CDR1 reads SGHAT; CDR2 reads FQNNGV. CDR3 nucleotide sequence: TGTGCCAGCAGCCCGGACAGTTCCAATCAGCCCCAGCATTTT. It is translated as CASSPDSSNQPQHF.

The rearrangement joins TRBV2 to TRBJ2-2, with TRBD1 identical over 7 bases. Trimming took 6 bases from V and 4 from J; bases not matched to a gene: 5. The CDR3 has 14 amino acids. Germline CDR1 reads SNHLY; CDR2 reads FYNNEI. The CDR3 nucleotides read TGTGCCAGCAGCCGGGGACAGAGCACCGGGGAGCTGTTTTTT. It specifies CASSRGQSTGELFF.

The chain combines TRBV5-6 with TRBJ1-2, with 9 positions matching TRBD1. J gave up 4 bases and V 0 bases, and 4 bases lay outside the gene matches. This CDR3 contains 15 residues. The germline gives CDR1 SGHDT, CDR2 YYEEEE. CDR3 DNA: TGTGCCAGCAGCTTGGTTGGGACAGGGATCTATGGCTACACCTTC. Protein sequence: CASSLVGTGIYGYTF.